Each of the 16 T cell receptor beta chains below was sequenced from the same sample in a study of graft-versus-host responses after intestinal transplantation. Sequenced by immunoSEQ multiplex PCR; TCRdb stores in-frame clones only, minus some. The repertoire has fewer than 45,000 clones, around 90% of them found once; the top ten carry over 2%. The starting material was PBMCs, obtained 314 days after intestinal transplant. These receptors were taken from a human patient who received an intestinal transplant, so some T cells may come from the graft donor.

The sample holds one count of this clone. The chain has TRBV5-3 and TRBJ1-6, with D possibly being TRBD1 (6 bases). TRBV5-3 belongs to the ORF category, with a function that is uncertain. V lost 9 bases and J 13 bases, leaving 17 bases between the germline ends. This CDR3 contains 12 residues. The CDR3 region is CATPSGERPLHF. As DNA, the CDR3 is TGTGCCACTCCTTCAGGGGAGCGCCCCCTCCACTTT.

V and J are TRBV7-2 and TRBJ2-4; 9 nucleotides align to TRBD2. V shed 3 bases and J 0 bases; nucleotides not matched to a gene: 3. The CDR3 has 16 residues. Germline-derived CDR1 and CDR2 are SGHTA and FQGNSA. The CDR3, as DNA: TGTGCCAGCAGCTTCCCGCGGGAGGGAGCCAAAAACATTCAGTACTTC. Protein: CASSFPREGAKNIQYF.

The count of this clone is one. The rearrangement joins TRBV6-5 to TRBJ1-2; D not certain. CDR3 size: 11 residues. Trimming cost V 8 bases and J 5 bases, with 9 bases left between them. Germline assignment: CDR1 MNHEY and CDR2 SVGAGI. This CDR3 is CASRSGYGYTF. In DNA, the CDR3 is TGTGCCAGCCGCTCAGGATATGGCTACACCTTC.

CDR3 loop: CATSRGGQETQYF. CDR3 DNA sequence: TGTGCCACCAGCAGAGGGGGACAAGAGACCCAGTACTTC. The chain links TRBV15 to TRBJ2-5; D remains unclear. V was cut by 1 base and J by 2 bases, with 5 bases left in between. In germline, CDR1 is LNHNV, CDR2 YYDKDF (reference sequence). The CDR3 is 13 residues long.

This sequence joins TRBV5-6 and TRBJ2-7, with no clear D. V shed 0 bases and J shed 7 bases, with 17 bases lying between them. The CDR3 length is 15 residues. Germline loops: CDR1 SGHDT, CDR2 YYEEEE. The CDR3 nucleotides read TGTGCCAGCAGCTTGGGTTCAACTACCGCTGGGGAGCAGTACTTC. This sequence encodes CASSLGSTTAGEQYF.

The chain recombines TRBV7-2 with TRBJ2-3; D gene uncertain. Germline lookup yields CDR1 SGHTA and CDR2 FQGNSA. CDR3 length: 15 residues. Trimming removed 2 bases at V and 5 bases at J, with 14 bases between. CDR3 protein: CASSLSAFPRDTQYF. Here the CDR3 DNA reads TGTGCCAGCAGCTTATCGGCCTTTCCGAGAGATACGCAGTATTTT.

This rearrangement joins TRBV29-1 to TRBJ2-7; 9 bases align to TRBD2. CDR1 and CDR2 (germline): SQVTM, ANQGSEA. The CDR3 contains 13 residues. J was trimmed by 2 bases and V by 3 bases; bases with no gene match: 2. The CDR3 DNA follows: TGCAGCGTTGAGGCGGGAGGGGCCTACGAGCAGTACTTC. It specifies CSVEAGGAYEQYF.

A single count supports this clone. V usage is TRBV11-2 and J usage is TRBJ2-5; D call uncertain. With 2 bases removed from V and 5 bases from J, the gap between germline ends came to 6 bases. Germline V gene lookup returns CDR1 SGHAT and CDR2 FQNNGV. This CDR3 is 12 amino acids long. DNA of the CDR3: TGTGCCAGCAGCTTATTACGGGAGACCCAGTACTTC. Translating it yields CASSLLRETQYF.

The CDR3 bases are TGTGCCAGCGGACCGGGACGCAAGAACACTGAAGCTTTCTTT. Its translation is CASGPGRKNTEAFF. V and J are TRBV9 and TRBJ1-1; possibly TRBD1 for D (5 bases). Trimming cost V 7 bases and J 1 base, with 14 bases left between them. Germline loops: CDR1 SGDLS, CDR2 YYNGEE. This CDR3 contains 14 residues. Full variable domain (missing parts from reference TRBV9 and TRBJ1-1): DSGVTQTPKHLITATGQRVTLRCSPRSGDLSVYWYQQSLDQGLQFLIQYYNGEERAKGNILERFSAQQFPDLHSELNLSSLELGDSALYFCASGPGRKNTEAFFGQGTRLTVV.

The chain has TRBV7-7 and TRBJ2-2; TRBD1 matches 9 bases. The germline gives CDR1 SSHAT, CDR2 FNYEAQ (reference sequence). The junction had 16 bases not matched to a gene; V was cut back by 3 bases and J by 8 bases. This CDR3 has 18 amino acids. For the CDR3, the DNA is TGTGCCAGCAGCTTGCACAGACAGGGGGGGCCGAATGATGGGGAGCTGTTTTTT. Translated: CASSLHRQGGPNDGELFF.

The chain has TRBV28 and TRBJ1-1; D may be TRBD1 (6 bases). Between the trimmed V and J ends, which lost 6 bases and 3 bases, there was a span of 11 bases. Germline lookup yields CDR1 MDHEN and CDR2 SYDVKM. The CDR3 loop spans 13 amino acids. CDR3 sequence (DNA): TGTGCCAGCAGGAGGGACATGTACACTGAAGCTTTCTTT. Translating gives CASRRDMYTEAFF.

The chain has TRBV6-1 and TRBJ2-7; no definite D call. Trimming shortened V by 1 base and J by 1 base, and 5 bases separated the two germline ends. Germline V lookup: CDR1 MNHNS, CDR2 SASEGT. The CDR3 totals 13 residues. CDR3 nucleotide sequence: TGTGCCAGCAGTGAAGTACCGTCCTACGAGCAGTACTTC. Translating gives CASSEVPSYEQYF.

The chain couples TRBV2 to TRBJ1-1; 7 nucleotides match TRBD1. The V segment lost 5 bases and the J segment 6 bases; nucleotides outside the gene matches: 6. The CDR3 runs 13 residues. The germline CDR1 and CDR2 sequences are SNHLY and FYNNEI. The DNA for the CDR3 is TGTGCCAGCAGTAGGGACAGTAGCGCTGAAGCTTTCTTT. This translates into CASSRDSSAEAFF.

The chain employs TRBV14 and TRBJ1-2; 8 bases map to TRBD1. The ends lost 3 bases at V and 2 bases at J; junction bases unmatched: 5. This CDR3 comprises 15 residues. Germline values: CDR1 SGHDN, CDR2 FVKESK. CDR3 nucleotide sequence: TGTGCCAGCAGCCAGGAGTCAGGGGGCAACTATGGCTACACCTTC. It encodes CASSQESGGNYGYTF.

The chain carries TRBV5-1 and TRBJ2-6; D not certain. This CDR3 is 15 amino acids long. With 0 bases removed from V and 4 bases from J, the gap between germline ends came to 8 bases. Germline loops: CDR1 SGHRS, CDR2 YFSETQ. This CDR3 is CASSLEFSGANVLTF. In DNA form, the CDR3 reads TGCGCCAGCAGCTTGGAGTTTTCCGGGGCCAACGTCCTGACTTTC. The full variable domain, with the rest looked up from reference TRBV5-1 and TRBJ2-6, is KAGVTQTPRYLIKTRGQQVTLSCSPISGHRSVSWYQQTPGQGLQFLFEYFSETQRNKGNFPGRFSGRQFSNSRSEMNVSTLELGDSALYLCASSLEFSGANVLTFGAGSRLTVL.

This clone was found once. V is TRBV28 and J is TRBJ1-5, with D possibly being TRBD1 (5 bases). Trimming stripped 6 bases from V and 0 bases from J, with 15 bases between. Germline-derived CDR1 and CDR2 are MDHEN and SYDVKM. The CDR3 length is 16 residues. CDR3: CASSPPGRTSNQPQHF. In DNA form, the CDR3 reads TGTGCCAGCAGCCCTCCGGGACGAACTAGCAATCAGCCCCAGCATTTT.